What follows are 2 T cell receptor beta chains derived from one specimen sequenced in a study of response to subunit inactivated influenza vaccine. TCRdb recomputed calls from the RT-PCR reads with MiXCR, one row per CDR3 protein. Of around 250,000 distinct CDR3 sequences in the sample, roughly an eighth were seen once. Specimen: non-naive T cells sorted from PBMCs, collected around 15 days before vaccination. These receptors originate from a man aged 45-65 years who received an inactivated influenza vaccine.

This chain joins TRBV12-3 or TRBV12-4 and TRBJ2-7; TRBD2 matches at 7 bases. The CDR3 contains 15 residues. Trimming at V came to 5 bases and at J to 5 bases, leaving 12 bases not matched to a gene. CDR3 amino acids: CASSLPVGGRHEQYF. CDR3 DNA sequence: TGTGCCAGCAGTCTCCCCGTGGGCGGGAGACACGAGCAGTACTTC.

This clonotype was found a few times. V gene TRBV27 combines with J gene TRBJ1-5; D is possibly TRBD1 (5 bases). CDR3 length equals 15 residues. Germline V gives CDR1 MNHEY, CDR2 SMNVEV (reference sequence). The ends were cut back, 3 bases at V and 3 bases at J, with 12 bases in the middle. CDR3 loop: CASSLEGHPNQPQHF. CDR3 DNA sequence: TGTGCCAGCAGTTTGGAGGGGCACCCCAATCAGCCCCAGCATTTT.